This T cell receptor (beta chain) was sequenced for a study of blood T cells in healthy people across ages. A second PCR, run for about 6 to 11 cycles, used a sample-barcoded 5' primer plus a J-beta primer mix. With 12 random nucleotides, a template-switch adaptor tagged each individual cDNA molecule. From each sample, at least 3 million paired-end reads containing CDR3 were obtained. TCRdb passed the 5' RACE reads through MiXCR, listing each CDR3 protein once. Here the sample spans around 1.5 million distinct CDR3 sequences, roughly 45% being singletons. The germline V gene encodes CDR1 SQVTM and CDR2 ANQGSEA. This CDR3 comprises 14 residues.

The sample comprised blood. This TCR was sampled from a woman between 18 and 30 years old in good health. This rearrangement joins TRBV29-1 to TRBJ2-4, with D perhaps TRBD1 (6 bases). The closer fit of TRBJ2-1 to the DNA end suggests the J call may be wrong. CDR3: CSVDRGLPFDEQFF. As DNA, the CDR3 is TGCAGCGTTGACAGGGGTTTGCCCTTCGATGAGCAGTTCTTC.